One TCR beta chain is described in this entry. The antigen is not known. CDR3 length: 13 residues. With 2 bases removed from V and 8 bases from J, the gap between germline ends came to 12 bases. Germline V gene data show CDR1 as MNHEY and CDR2 as SVGAGI. The record originates from a study of beta chain features in type 1 diabetes. The isolated RNA, all of it, was reverse transcribed, so expressed TCRB transcripts were what got sequenced. Here immunoSEQ multiplex PCR was the method, and the copy in TCRdb shows in-frame clones only, minus some. This table holds approximately 140,000 clones, under 60% found once. Study findings and constraints: There were fewer insertions and more deletions at the VDJ junctions of type 1 diabetes patients. PCR, the amplification step, might favor shorter templates, equally in patients and controls. Moderate but significant shortening of TCRB CDR3s was recorded in all four CD4+ subsets from Type 1 diabetes patients. Patients' naive, central memory and Treg TCRB repertoires seemed closer to one another than those of healthy donors.

The J gene is TRBJ1-1, the V gene TRBV6-5; D gene ambiguous. The sample comprised Tregs from blood. The clonotype originates from a man aged 18 to 35 in good health. In DNA, the CDR3 is TGTGCCAGCAGTTACAGGCGGTTCGCCGAAGCTTTCTTT. Its translation is CASSYRRFAEAFF.